This T cell receptor beta chain was obtained from a study of blood T cells in healthy people across ages. Germline CDR1 is LNHNV and CDR2 is YYDKDF (reference sequence). The CDR3 extends over 16 amino acids. The V end was cut by 0 bases, the J end by 1 base, with 10 bases between. A second PCR, run for roughly 7 to 11 cycles, used a sample-barcoded 5' primer plus a J-beta primer mix. Template switching added a 12-random-nucleotide identifier to every cDNA molecule. TCRdb recomputed calls from the 5' RACE reads with MiXCR, one row per CDR3 protein. The sample holds 800,000 or so distinct CDR3 sequences, around 25% seen once. These data also formed part of another study, on T cells of mothers and their children. As that study records: Reads recorded for TCR beta CDR3 numbered over 8 million per mother and approximately 3.2 million per child.

V gene TRBV15 combines with J gene TRBJ1-5; D not certain. This TCR derives from a boy aged 10-17 years in good health. Sequenced material: blood. Here the CDR3 DNA reads TGTGCCACCAGCAGAGATCGACACCTCAGCAATCAGCCCCAGCATTTT. Residues: CATSRDRHLSNQPQHF. The variable domain in full, completed from reference TRBV15 and TRBJ1-5, reads DAMVIQNPRYQVTQFGKPVTLSCSQTLNHNVMYWYQQKSSQAPKLLFHYYDKDFNNEADTPDNFQSRRPNTSFCFLDIRSPGLGDTAMYLCATSRDRHLSNQPQHFGDGTRLSIL.